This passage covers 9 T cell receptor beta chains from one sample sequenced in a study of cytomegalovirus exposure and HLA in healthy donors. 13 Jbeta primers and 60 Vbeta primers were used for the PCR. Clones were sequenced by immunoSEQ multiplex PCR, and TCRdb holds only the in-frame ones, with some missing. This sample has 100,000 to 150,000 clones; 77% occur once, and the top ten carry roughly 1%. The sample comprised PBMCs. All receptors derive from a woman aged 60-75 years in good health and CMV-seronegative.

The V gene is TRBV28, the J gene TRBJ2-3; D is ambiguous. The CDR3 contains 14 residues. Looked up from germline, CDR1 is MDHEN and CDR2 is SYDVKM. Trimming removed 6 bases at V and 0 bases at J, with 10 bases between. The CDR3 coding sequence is TGTGCCAGCAGCCTATCACCTAGCACAGATACGCAGTATTTT. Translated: CASSLSPSTDTQYF.

The DNA of the CDR3 is TGTGCCAGTAGTATAAGCAACTATGGCTACACCTTC. Translated: CASSISNYGYTF. The genes are TRBV19 and TRBJ1-2, with D unclear. The CDR3 covers 12 residues. V lost 2 bases and J lost 2, with 3 bases in between. Germline assignment: CDR1 LNHDA and CDR2 SQIVND (reference sequence).

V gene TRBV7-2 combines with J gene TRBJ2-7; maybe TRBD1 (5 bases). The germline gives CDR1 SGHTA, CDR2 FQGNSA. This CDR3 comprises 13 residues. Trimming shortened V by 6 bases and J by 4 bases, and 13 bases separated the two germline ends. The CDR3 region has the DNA TGTGCCAGCAGACCGGATGGGGCTTACGAGCAGTACTTC. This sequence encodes CASRPDGAYEQYF. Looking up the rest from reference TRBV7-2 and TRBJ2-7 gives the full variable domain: GAGVSQSPSNKVTEKGKDVELRCDPISGHTALYWYRQSLGQGLEFLIYFQGNSAPDKSGLPSDRFSAERTGGSVSTLTIQRTQQEDSAVYLCASRPDGAYEQYFGPGTRLTVT.

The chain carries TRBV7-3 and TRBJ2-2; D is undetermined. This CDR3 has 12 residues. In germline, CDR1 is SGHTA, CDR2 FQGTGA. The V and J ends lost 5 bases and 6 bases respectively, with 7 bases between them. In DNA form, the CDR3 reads TGTGCCAGCAGCCTACCCCCCGGGGAGCTGTTTTTT. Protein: CASSLPPGELFF.

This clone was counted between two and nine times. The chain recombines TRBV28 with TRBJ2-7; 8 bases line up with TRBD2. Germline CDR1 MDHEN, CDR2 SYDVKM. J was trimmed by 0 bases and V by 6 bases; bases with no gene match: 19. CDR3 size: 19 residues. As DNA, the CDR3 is TGTGCCAGCAGCAGTCGGGGGGGGGTGGCTAGCGCACGCTCCTACGAGCAGTACTTC. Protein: CASSSRGGVASARSYEQYF. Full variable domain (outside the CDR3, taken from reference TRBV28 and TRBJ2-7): DVKVTQSSRYLVKRTGEKVFLECVQDMDHENMFWYRQDPGLGLRLIYFSYDVKMKEKGDIPEGYSVSREKKERFSLILESASTNQTSMYLCASSSRGGVASARSYEQYFGPGTRLTVT.

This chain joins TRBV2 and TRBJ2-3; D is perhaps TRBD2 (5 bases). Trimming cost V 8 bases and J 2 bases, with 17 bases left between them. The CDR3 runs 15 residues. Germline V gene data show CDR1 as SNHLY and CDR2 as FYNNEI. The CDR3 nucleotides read TGTGCCAGCGTTTCGCGGGCGTATACCACAGATACGCAGTATTTT. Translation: CASVSRAYTTDTQYF.

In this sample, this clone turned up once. The CDR3 DNA sequence: TGTGCCAGCAAACCCCAAACGACAGGTTCCTACGAGCAGTACTTC. Translated: CASKPQTTGSYEQYF. V is TRBV2 and J is TRBJ2-5, with TRBD1 as a possible D gene (6 bases). The J call is uncertain, as TRBJ2-7 better fits the DNA end. Germline assignment: CDR1 SNHLY and CDR2 FYNNEI. The CDR3 has 15 residues.

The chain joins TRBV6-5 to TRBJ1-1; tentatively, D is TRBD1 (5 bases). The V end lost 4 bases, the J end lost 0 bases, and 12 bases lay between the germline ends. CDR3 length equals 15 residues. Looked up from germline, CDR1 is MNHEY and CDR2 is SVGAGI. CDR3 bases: TGTGCCAGCAGTTCGAGATCAGGGATGAACACTGAAGCTTTCTTT. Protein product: CASSSRSGMNTEAFF.

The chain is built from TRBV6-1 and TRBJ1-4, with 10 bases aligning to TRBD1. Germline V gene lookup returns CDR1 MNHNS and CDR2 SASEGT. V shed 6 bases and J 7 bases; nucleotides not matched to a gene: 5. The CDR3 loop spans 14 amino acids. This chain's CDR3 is CASSDRGQFEKLFF. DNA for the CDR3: TGTGCCAGCAGCGACAGGGGGCAGTTTGAAAAACTGTTTTTT.